This T cell receptor beta chain emerged from a study of cytomegalovirus exposure and HLA in healthy donors. Deletions cut 0 bases from V and 6 bases from J, with 14 bases between. The CDR3 is 15 amino acids. Per the germline V gene, CDR1 is SGHRS and CDR2 is YFSETQ. PCR employed 60 Vbeta and 13 Jbeta primers. Some clones are missing from TCRdb's copy, which holds only in-frame ones; the method was immunoSEQ multiplex PCR. The repertoire shows 200,000 to 250,000 clones; the top ten hold about 1%. About this clone itself: Antigen unknown.

Whole-study findings and limits: A prior analysis recorded that most TCR beta V segments were productive about 90% or about 30% of the time. The likely explanation for a cluster of highly shared sequence variants was sequencing artifact.

The chain uses TRBV5-1 and TRBJ2-3; a possible D gene is TRBD1 (6 bases). Sequencing was carried out using PBMCs. The source of this sequence is a woman aged 25 to 39 in good health and CMV-seropositive. The CDR3 region is CASSLGGGPLDTQYF. Written as DNA, the CDR3 is TGCGCCAGCAGCTTGGGTGGGGGCCCATTGGATACGCAGTATTTT.